The rows below give T cell receptor beta chains drawn from one sample of a study of OX40 agonist ivuxolimab in advanced cancers. Libraries were prepared by immunoSEQ multiplex PCR; TCRdb keeps only in-frame clonotypes and omits some of them. The sample contains roughly 48,000 clones, approximately 84% of which appear only once. The source was CD4+ or CD8+ T cells sorted from blood, collected in a trial of the OX40 agonist ivuxolimab. Receptor source: an adult with an advanced solid tumor such as melanoma, head and neck, liver or kidney cancer. CDR3s leave out the opening cysteine and the closing phenylalanine or tryptophan. Fields, in order: CDR3 length, D gene, clone size, V gene, J gene, CDR3 protein. A D gene is named only where the DNA matches it firmly. Clone size is shown for a subset of rows, as once, few, many or a class of expanded clone.

11	.	.	TRBV5-1	TRBJ1-6	ASSLQRDSPLH
11	.	.	TRBV28	TRBJ2-5	ASSSRLQETQY
13	TRBD1	.	TRBV7-8	TRBJ2-1	ASSSTPRGYNEQF
13	TRBD2	.	TRBV7-3	TRBJ2-1	ASSLSGRAYNEQF
16	.	.	TRBV19	TRBJ2-4	ASRSSKIDTGAKNIQY
13	TRBD1	once	TRBV30	.	AWTGGGTGGNEQF
13	TRBD1	.	TRBV5-6	TRBJ1-4	ASSGVGQGNEKLF
11	.	.	TRBV19	TRBJ2-3	ASSIRELDTQY
13	TRBD2	.	TRBV5-4	TRBJ2-1	ASSPEREAYNEQF
11	.	once	TRBV5-1	TRBJ2-3	ASSPEGTDTQY
13	.	.	TRBV7-2	TRBJ2-7	ASSLAGGRLYEQY
11	.	.	TRBV30	TRBJ1-4	AWSVAGREKLF
13	TRBD2	.	TRBV5-1	TRBJ2-5	ASSHGGAFGETQY
11	.	.	TRBV5-6	TRBJ2-3	ASSRGLTDTQY
16	TRBD2	.	TRBV9	TRBJ2-3	ASSVSGSSGASTDTQY